Presented here are 16 T cell receptor beta chains from one specimen sequenced in a study of blood T cells in healthy people across ages. PCR was performed a second time for about 6 to 11 cycles using a sample-barcoded 5' primer and a J-beta primer mix. TCRdb re-called the 5' RACE reads through MiXCR, storing one row per CDR3 protein. The sample holds approximately 700,000 distinct CDR3 sequences, 32% seen once. The sample comprised blood. The source of these receptors is a woman of 80 years or more in good health.

This clonotype was counted only a few times. The CDR3 DNA follows: TGCAGTGCTAGGACAGGGAATGGCTACACCTTC. It is translated as CSARTGNGYTF. This sequence joins TRBV20-1 and TRBJ1-2, with 7 bases aligning to TRBD1. V gave up 3 bases and J gave up 6 bases; unmatched junction bases: 1. This CDR3 spans 11 amino acids. Germline V CDR1 and CDR2: DFQATT, SNEGSKA (reference sequence).

This clonotype was detected a few times. The chain carries TRBV29-1 and TRBJ2-2, with D perhaps matching TRBD2 (6 bases). Trimming pared 7 bases from V and 3 bases from J, leaving 12 bases between. Germline V gene sequence: CDR1 SQVTM, CDR2 ANQGSEA. CDR3 length: 13 amino acids. In nucleotides, the CDR3 is TGCAGCGCGACCGGGACTGACACCGGGGAGCTGTTTTTT. It yields the protein CSATGTDTGELFF.

The V and J genes are TRBV10-3 and TRBJ2-5, with D possibly matching TRBD1 (6 bases). There are 14 residues in the CDR3. V was trimmed by 8 bases and J by 5 bases, leaving 18 bases between them. Germline V gene sequence: CDR1 ENHRY, CDR2 SYGVKD. CDR3 sequence reads: CAIGGTGKVETQYF. The CDR3 DNA is TGTGCCATCGGCGGAACAGGGAAAGTCGAGACCCAGTACTTC.

The table lists this clonotype with a few counts. This chain links TRBV5-6 with TRBJ1-1, with TRBD1 matching over 8 bases. The CDR3 is 17 amino acids. The germline CDR1 and CDR2 sequences are SGHDT and YYEEEE. V lost 1 base and J lost 4; bases outside the gene matches: 12. This CDR3 reads CASSLLQGALSSTEAFF. For the CDR3, the DNA is TGTGCCAGCAGCTTGTTGCAGGGGGCCTTATCAAGCACTGAAGCTTTCTTT.

A remark on this clonotype: A single base separates this from a much larger clone, so it may be a read error. The genes are TRBV7-8 and TRBJ2-7, with 8 nucleotides matching TRBD1. The CDR3 totals 13 residues. With V trimmed by 3 bases and J by 7 bases, 5 bases remained unmatched. Germline V gene data show CDR1 as SGHVS and CDR2 as FQNEAQ. The CDR3 DNA is TGTGCCAGCAGCTTCCAGGGGGCCGTTGAGCAGTACTTC. Protein product: CASSFQGAVEQYF.

In its sample, this clonotype was seen once. The rearrangement uses TRBV2 and TRBJ2-1; TRBD1 is a possible D gene (5 bases). Trimming shortened V by 6 bases and J by 0 bases, and 12 bases separated the two germline ends. Germline-derived CDR1 and CDR2 are SNHLY and FYNNEI. The CDR3 consists of 15 residues. CDR3: CASSPRQRSYNEQFF. CDR3 DNA sequence: TGTGCCAGCAGCCCCAGACAGCGCTCCTACAATGAGCAGTTCTTC.

There are a few counts of this clonotype. A much larger clone lies one base from this, so it may be a read error. The V and J genes are TRBV28 and TRBJ2-5, with D possibly matching TRBD2 (6 bases). Germline values: CDR1 MDHEN, CDR2 SYDVKM. The germline V and J ends were trimmed by 6 bases and 0 bases, with 11 bases remaining between them. The CDR3 totals 14 residues. CDR3 region: CASSPRDYQETQYF. The DNA of the CDR3 is TGTGCCAGCAGCCCCCGGGACTACCAAGAGACCCAGTACTTC.

The chain combines TRBV28 with TRBJ1-2; 12 nucleotides align to TRBD1. Trimming at V came to 4 bases and at J to 8 bases, leaving 8 bases not matched to a gene. This CDR3 comprises 15 residues. Germline V CDR1 and CDR2: MDHEN, SYDVKM. CDR3 bases: TGTGCCAGCAGTTCCCCTGGGACAGGGGGCGACGGCTACACCTTC. This sequence encodes CASSSPGTGGDGYTF.

Worth noting for this clonotype: A read error may explain this, as a much larger clone is one base away. This chain uses TRBV20-1 with TRBJ2-3, with D uncertain. V lost 6 bases to trimming and J lost 0 bases, with 10 bases between them. From germline, CDR1 is DFQATT and CDR2 SNEGSKA (reference sequence). The CDR3 is made up of 13 amino acids. The CDR3 loop reads CSARPASTDTQYF. The CDR3 bases are TGCAGTGCCCGGCCGGCGAGCACAGATACGCAGTATTTT.

This clonotype was found many times. The chain employs TRBV12-3 or TRBV12-4 and TRBJ2-7; D might be TRBD2 (6 bases). The CDR3 is 14 residues long. V was clipped by 4 bases and J by 3 bases, with 13 bases between them. The CDR3 DNA reads as TGTGCCAGCAGTTCTCTGGGACTGAACTACGAGCAGTACTTC. As protein: CASSSLGLNYEQYF.

This clonotype was recorded many times. The chain has TRBV5-1 and TRBJ1-1; tentatively, D is TRBD1 (5 bases). The CDR3 loop spans 13 amino acids. Per the germline V gene, CDR1 is SGHRS and CDR2 is YFSETQ. V lost 2 bases and J 5 bases, leaving 10 bases between the germline ends. CDR3 DNA sequence: TGCGCCAGCAGCTTTGGGACGGGAACTGAAGCTTTCTTT. Translation: CASSFGTGTEAFF. Full variable domain (remainder filled in from reference TRBV5-1 and TRBJ1-1): KAGVTQTPRYLIKTRGQQVTLSCSPISGHRSVSWYQQTPGQGLQFLFEYFSETQRNKGNFPGRFSGRQFSNSRSEMNVSTLELGDSALYLCASSFGTGTEAFFGQGTRLTVV.

This clonotype appeared many times. The chain employs TRBV20-1 and TRBJ2-7; 9 bases are a match to TRBD1. V dropped 2 bases and J dropped 3; count of bases not matched to a gene: 2. The CDR3 has 13 amino acids. CDR1 and CDR2 (germline): DFQATT, SNEGSKA (reference sequence). The CDR3 here is CSARPGQGYEQYF. CDR3 sequence (DNA): TGCAGTGCTAGACCGGGACAGGGCTACGAGCAGTACTTC.

In its sample, this clonotype was seen many times. The J gene is TRBJ2-5, the V gene TRBV20-1, with TRBD1 identical over 7 bases. CDR3 size: 14 residues. Per germline, CDR1 DFQATT and CDR2 SNEGSKA (reference sequence). Unmatched junction bases numbered 4, after V lost 2 bases and J lost 1 base. CDR3 residues: CSARKDRVQETQYF. The CDR3 DNA reads as TGCAGTGCTAGAAAAGACAGGGTCCAAGAGACCCAGTACTTC.

As for this clonotype: A much bigger clone sits one base away, suggesting this may be a read error. The chain carries TRBV2 and TRBJ2-7, with D tentatively TRBD1 (6 bases). This CDR3 has 11 amino acids. Germline CDR1 and CDR2: SNHLY and FYNNEI. Trimming took 8 bases from V and 7 from J, leaving 12 bases between them. The CDR3 reads CASEQGHEQYF. CDR3 coding DNA: TGTGCCAGCGAACAGGGTCATGAGCAGTACTTC.

The V and J genes are TRBV6-1 and TRBJ2-7; weak D call: TRBD2 (6 bases). The CDR3 contains 15 residues. Per the germline V gene, CDR1 is MNHNS and CDR2 is SASEGT. V lost 5 bases and J 3 bases, leaving 17 bases between the germline ends. Here the CDR3 reads CASSSTYGGLYEQYF. For the CDR3, the DNA is TGTGCCAGCAGTTCAACGTACGGGGGACTCTACGAGCAGTACTTC.

This clonotype was counted at least ten times. The chain employs TRBV29-1 and TRBJ1-1; 7 bases match TRBD1. The CDR3 totals 15 residues. V lost 7 bases, J lost 5 bases, and 16 bases stayed unmatched. From germline, CDR1 is SQVTM and CDR2 ANQGSEA. For the CDR3, the DNA is TGCAGCGCCGGGTCGGGGGGCGCAGGGGGAACTGAAGCTTTCTTT. Translated, it gives CSAGSGGAGGTEAFF.